This T cell receptor beta chain was identified during a study of vaccination and CD4 T cells after COVID-19. As for the study in general: Post-COVID sampling occurred a median approximately 100 days after diagnosis (range 35 to 161). The authors used overlapping spike peptides from SARS-CoV-2, HCoV-NL63, HCoV-OC43 and HCoV-229E to stimulate cells. Study results and caveats: From a median of about 20 to 40, SARS-CoV-2-reactive clonotypes increased, though not significantly.

Described treatment: roughly 10-day PBMC culture with coronavirus spike peptide pools or control peptides (ViraFEST assay). With peptide pools, ViraFEST first expanded antigen-specific T cells and afterwards sequenced their TCRs. Sequenced with the Oncomine TCR Beta short-read assay was DNA taken from cultured CD4+ T cells. TCRdb passed the PCR reads through MiXCR, listing each CDR3 protein once. Seen here are about 15,000 distinct CDR3 sequences, less than 60% observed once, and the top ten hold about 5%. CDR3 length equals 15 residues. Germline V lookup: CDR1 SNHLY, CDR2 FYNNEI. Trimming pared 3 bases from V and 2 bases from J, leaving 11 bases between. About this clonotype itself: What it binds is unknown.

The sample was CD4+ T cells from blood, cultured in vitro, taken before SARS-CoV-2 vaccination. This chain links TRBV2 with TRBJ2-1; no definite D call. The TCR originated in a human donor who had recovered from COVID-19. This chain's CDR3 is CASSEDPPAYNEQFF. CDR3 coding DNA: TGTGCCAGCAGTGAGGACCCACCGGCCTACAATGAGCAGTTCTTC. Drawing the rest from reference TRBV2 and TRBJ2-1, the complete variable domain is EPEVTQTPSHQVTQMGQEVILRCVPISNHLYFYWYRQILGQKVEFLVSFYNNEISEKSEIFDDQFSVERPDGSNFTLKIRSTKLEDSAMYFCASSEDPPAYNEQFFGPGTRLTVL.